What follows are 25 T cell receptor beta chains derived from one specimen sequenced in a study of cytomegalovirus exposure and HLA in healthy donors. The PCR used 60 Vbeta and 13 Jbeta primers. TCRdb keeps only in-frame clones here, not all; method: immunoSEQ multiplex PCR. The sample lists 130,000 or so clones, 79% seen once, with approximately 0.99% in the top ten. Sequenced material: PBMCs. These receptors were obtained from a male donor in good health and CMV-seronegative.

The rearrangement joins TRBV14 to TRBJ1-4; 7 nucleotides agree with TRBD1. The CDR3 totals 16 residues. Trimming cost V 0 bases and J 4 bases; bases outside gene matches: 5. Germline CDR1 and CDR2: SGHDN and FVKESK. CDR3 sequence (DNA): TGTGCCAGCAGCCAAGATTGGGGGACAGATAATGAAAAACTGTTTTTT. Translation gives CASSQDWGTDNEKLFF. The complete variable domain, with remaining parts taken from reference TRBV14 and TRBJ1-4, reads EAGVTQFPSHSVIEKGQTVTLRCDPISGHDNLYWYRRVMGKEIKFLLHFVKESKQDESGMPNNRFLAERTGGTYSTLKVQPAELEDSGVYFCASSQDWGTDNEKLFFGSGTQLSVL.

The chain is built from TRBV4-1 and TRBJ2-5, with 8 bases that match TRBD2. V dropped 6 bases and J dropped 5; count of bases not matched to a gene: 8. This CDR3 is built from 14 residues. Germline V gives CDR1 MGHRA, CDR2 YSYEKL. The CDR3 bases are TGCGCCAGCAGTAGGGCGGGGGGTGGGGAGACCCAGTACTTC. Its translation is CASSRAGGGETQYF.

This chain links TRBV4-3 with TRBJ2-3; TRBD2 aligns across 7 bases. The CDR3 has 15 amino acids. Trimming took 1 base from V and 2 from J; bases not matched to a gene: 3. Germline values: CDR1 LGHNA, CDR2 YSLEER. The CDR3 is CASSQAGGVTDTQYF. In nucleotides, the CDR3 is TGCGCCAGCAGCCAAGCGGGGGGAGTCACAGATACGCAGTATTTT.

J is TRBJ2-2 and V is TRBV18; D might be TRBD2 (6 bases). This CDR3 contains 15 residues. Trimming pared 2 bases from V and 5 bases from J, leaving 12 bases between. Germline V lookup: CDR1 KGHSH, CDR2 LQKENI. The CDR3 sequence is CASSPLSGVTGELFF. Written as DNA, the CDR3 is TGTGCCAGCTCACCATTGTCGGGAGTTACCGGGGAGCTGTTTTTT.

This clone was picked up a small number of times. The chain carries TRBV5-1 and TRBJ2-7; 11 bases line up with TRBD2. Germline V gene sequence: CDR1 SGHRS, CDR2 YFSETQ. The J segment lost 7 bases and the V segment lost 0 bases, leaving 12 bases of the junction unmatched. The CDR3 covers 17 residues. The CDR3 here is CASSLAGLAGGPSEQYF. The CDR3 DNA is TGCGCCAGCAGCTTGGCTGGGCTAGCGGGGGGACCATCAGAGCAGTACTTC.

This clone was observed a handful of times. The CDR3 loop is CASSIDGEGRYYSGNTIYF. CDR3 sequence (DNA): TGTGCCAGTAGTATAGATGGGGAGGGCAGGTACTACTCTGGAAACACCATATATTTT. The J gene is TRBJ1-3, the V gene TRBV19; D is undetermined. Germline CDR1 reads LNHDA; CDR2 reads SQIVND (reference sequence). V was clipped by 0 bases and J by 0 bases, with 18 bases between them. This CDR3 region has 19 residues.

This clone occurred a few times. V usage is TRBV7-2 and J usage is TRBJ1-6; TRBD1 is a possible D gene (6 bases). Germline V gives CDR1 SGHTA, CDR2 FQGNSA. V lost 5 bases and J 7 bases, leaving 12 bases between the germline ends. CDR3 size: 14 residues. CDR3 amino acids: CASSPRGGNSPLHF. CDR3 DNA sequence: TGTGCCAGCAGCCCAAGAGGGGGAAATTCACCCCTCCACTTT.

The sample holds one count of this clone. CDR3 bases: TGTGCCAGCAGTCCGGAGCTGGGGAACACCGGGGAGCTGTTTTTT. Amino acid sequence: CASSPELGNTGELFF. This chain joins TRBV5-5 and TRBJ2-2; D is uncertain. The germline gives CDR1 SGHKS, CDR2 YYEKEE (reference sequence). The V end lost 5 bases, the J end lost 1 base, and 12 bases lay between the germline ends. The CDR3 sequence is 15 residues long. The full variable domain, with the rest looked up from reference TRBV5-5 and TRBJ2-2, is DAGVTQSPTHLIKTRGQQVTLRCSPISGHKSVSWYQQVLGQGPQFIFQYYEKEERGRGNFPDRFSARQFPNYSSELNVNALLLGDSALYLCASSPELGNTGELFFGEGSRLTVL.

The chain recombines TRBV6-5 with TRBJ1-1, with D unclear. Trimming took off 3 bases at V and 0 bases at J, with 11 bases between the two ends. The CDR3 extends over 15 amino acids. The germline gives CDR1 MNHEY, CDR2 SVGAGI. The CDR3 loop is CASSYFGEVNTEAFF. For the CDR3, the DNA is TGTGCCAGCAGTTATTTCGGGGAGGTGAACACTGAAGCTTTCTTT.

The chain carries TRBV15 and TRBJ1-2; 11 bases map to TRBD1. The CDR3 is 13 amino acids. The germline gives CDR1 LNHNV, CDR2 YYDKDF (reference sequence). J gave up 7 bases and V 7 bases, and 5 bases lay outside the gene matches. CDR3 loop: CATTDRGRGGYTF. The CDR3 nucleotides read TGTGCCACCACGGACAGGGGGCGGGGTGGCTACACCTTC.

The CDR3 is CASSLRARGNSPLHF. The CDR3 nucleotides are TGTGCCAGCAGCCTACGCGCCAGGGGGAATTCACCCCTCCACTTT. The genes are TRBV11-2 and TRBJ1-6; 7 bases agree with TRBD1. CDR3 size: 15 residues. V lost 5 bases, J lost 7 bases, and 8 bases stayed unmatched. Per germline, CDR1 SGHAT and CDR2 FQNNGV.

The chain joins TRBV2 to TRBJ2-3; D unclear. This CDR3 is 15 amino acids long. Trimming stripped 1 base from V and 0 bases from J, with 8 bases between. Germline V gene sequence: CDR1 SNHLY, CDR2 FYNNEI. DNA of the CDR3: TGTGCCAGCAGTGAAGTGCGGCCTAGCACAGATACGCAGTATTTT. It is translated as CASSEVRPSTDTQYF. Full variable domain (missing parts from reference TRBV2 and TRBJ2-3): EPEVTQTPSHQVTQMGQEVILRCVPISNHLYFYWYRQILGQKVEFLVSFYNNEISEKSEIFDDQFSVERPDGSNFTLKIRSTKLEDSAMYFCASSEVRPSTDTQYFGPGTRLTVL.

In this sample, this clone turned up once. This chain uses TRBV21-1 with TRBJ2-3; the table's D call TRBD1 went unverified against the DNA. TRBV21-1 is a known pseudogene. CDR3 length: 15 amino acids. As DNA, the CDR3 is TGTGCCAGCAGCAAGGGACAGGGGGCTGGAGATACGCAGTATTTT. This encodes CASSKGQGAGDTQYF.

The rearrangement uses TRBV7-6 and TRBJ2-5; TRBD2 matches 9 bases. CDR1 is SGHVS and CDR2 is FNYEAQ in the germline V gene. Losses at the gene ends were 5 bases for V and 4 bases for J; bases not matched to a gene: 11. CDR3 size: 16 residues. CDR3 nucleotides: TGTGCCAGCAGCCAAACGGGTAGCGGGGGTAGAGAGACCCAGTACTTC. It yields the protein CASSQTGSGGRETQYF.

The V gene is TRBV27, the J gene TRBJ2-2; TRBD2 matches 8 bases. CDR3 length: 16 residues. V was pared by 6 bases and J by 1 base, with 7 bases of the junction left unmatched. Germline V gene lookup returns CDR1 MNHEY and CDR2 SMNVEV (reference sequence). CDR3 in amino acids: CASRLSGGVNTGELFF. CDR3 DNA sequence: TGTGCCAGCAGACTGAGCGGGGGCGTGAACACCGGGGAGCTGTTTTTT.

CDR3 DNA: TGTGCCAGCAGTGAAGAACTAGCGGGGGCCTTTTTCGAGCAGTTCTTC. Its protein product is CASSEELAGAFFEQFF. The chain carries TRBV2 and TRBJ2-1; 11 bases agree with TRBD2. CDR1 SNHLY and CDR2 FYNNEI come from the germline V gene. The CDR3 loop spans 16 amino acids. Trimming took 1 base from V and 10 from J; bases not matched to a gene: 9.

The chain uses TRBV30 and TRBJ2-7, with D perhaps TRBD1 (6 bases). Germline-derived CDR1 and CDR2 are GTSNPN and SVGIG (reference sequence). The V gene lost 0 bases and the J gene lost 3 bases, with 15 bases spanning the gap. CDR3 length equals 15 residues. The CDR3 region is CAWSVFEGHNYEQYF. In DNA form, the CDR3 reads TGTGCCTGGAGTGTCTTCGAGGGACATAACTACGAGCAGTACTTC.

The rearrangement uses TRBV6-5 and TRBJ2-7; 8 bases line up with TRBD1. Germline CDR1 and CDR2: MNHEY and SVGAGI. J gave up 2 bases and V 0 bases, and 3 bases lay outside the gene matches. The CDR3 contains 15 residues. This CDR3 reads CASSYSRTGTYEQYF. The CDR3 coding sequence is TGTGCCAGCAGTTACTCTAGGACAGGGACCTACGAGCAGTACTTC.

This rearrangement joins TRBV6-5 to TRBJ2-3; 12 bases match TRBD2. With 4 bases clipped from V and 6 bases from J, the junction kept 5 bases outside the gene matches. The CDR3 consists of 15 residues. Germline V gene data show CDR1 as MNHEY and CDR2 as SVGAGI. CDR3 protein: CASSFRLAGEDTQYF. CDR3 DNA sequence: TGTGCCAGCAGTTTTCGACTAGCGGGGGAGGATACGCAGTATTTT.

The chain carries TRBV7-2 and TRBJ2-2; TRBD1 agrees at 7 bases. CDR1 and CDR2 (germline): SGHTA, FQGNSA. This CDR3 comprises 16 residues. The trim removed 1 base at V and 4 bases at J, leaving 6 bases unmatched. CDR3 in amino acids: CASSLVTGVGTGELFF. The CDR3 DNA reads as TGTGCCAGCAGCTTAGTAACAGGGGTTGGCACCGGGGAGCTGTTTTTT.

CDR3 sequence: CASSVGQGRGQETQYF. Here the CDR3 DNA reads TGTGCCAGCAGCGTCGGACAGGGAAGAGGACAAGAGACCCAGTACTTC. V and J are TRBV9 and TRBJ2-5, with 8 bases fitting TRBD1. Germline CDR1 SGDLS, CDR2 YYNGEE. This CDR3 comprises 16 residues. V lost 2 bases and J lost 2; bases outside the gene matches: 8.

The rearrangement uses TRBV5-3 and TRBJ2-1, with TRBD2 matching over 10 bases. TRBV5-3 is designated an ORF whose function remains uncertain. The CDR3 consists of 18 residues. V shed 2 bases, J shed 1 base, and the junction held 9 bases outside the gene matches. The CDR3 DNA sequence: TGTGCCAGAAGCTTCTCCAGCGGGGGGGCCATTTCCTACAATGAGCAGTTCTTC. Its protein product is CARSFSSGGAISYNEQFF.

This clone was recorded a few times. This chain connects TRBV7-2 to TRBJ2-7, with TRBD2 matching over 9 bases. The CDR3 length is 16 residues. Germline values: CDR1 SGHTA, CDR2 FQGNSA. V gave up 3 bases and J gave up 7 bases; unmatched junction bases: 13. The CDR3 here is CASSFPASGGWGEQYF. CDR3 in DNA: TGTGCCAGCAGCTTTCCCGCGAGCGGGGGGTGGGGAGAGCAGTACTTC.

This chain uses TRBV9 with TRBJ1-3; no clear D. This CDR3 region has 16 residues. The V end lost 0 bases, the J end lost 1 base, and 11 bases lay between the germline ends. Germline loops: CDR1 SGDLS, CDR2 YYNGEE. Here the CDR3 DNA reads TGTGCCAGCAGCGTAGCTTTCGGAGGGTCTGGAAACACCATATATTTT. Encoded protein: CASSVAFGGSGNTIYF. Using reference TRBV9 and TRBJ1-3 for the parts outside the CDR3, the full variable domain is DSGVTQTPKHLITATGQRVTLRCSPRSGDLSVYWYQQSLDQGLQFLIQYYNGEERAKGNILERFSAQQFPDLHSELNLSSLELGDSALYFCASSVAFGGSGNTIYFGEGSWLTVV.

This clone was observed a few times. The chain has TRBV5-1 and TRBJ2-1; tentatively, D is TRBD2 (6 bases). This CDR3 region has 15 residues. Germline V gene data show CDR1 as SGHRS and CDR2 as YFSETQ. Trimming removed 0 bases at V and 5 bases at J, with 12 bases between. The CDR3 sequence: CASSLAGGANNEQFF. The CDR3 DNA sequence: TGCGCCAGCAGCTTGGCTGGCGGGGCCAACAATGAGCAGTTCTTC.